This entry lists 7 T cell receptor beta chains sequenced from one sample in a study of beta chain features in type 1 diabetes (dated by TCRdb to the late 2010s). Libraries were built with the immunoSEQ multiplex PCR assay. The High Capacity cDNA Reverse Transcription Kit was used to reverse transcribe all of the isolated RNA, meaning that expressed TCRB transcripts were what got sequenced. TCRdb holds this immuneACCESS table with in-frame rearrangements only. Some clones are missing; in checked studies, unresolved V genes explain under half, and the rest has no known cause. The sample records under 450,000 clones, more than 13% of which are singletons. In total, the top ten clones hold 0.019% of the sample. The sequenced sample consisted of naive CD4+ T cells from blood. The sample's cell subset or site, from its label and the paper: true naive CD4+ T cells. Receptors originate from a woman between 18 and 29 years old in good health.

For the CDR3, the DNA is TGCGCCAGCAGCTCCGGGACAGGGTCAGCAGATACGCAGTATTTT. This gives the protein CASSSGTGSADTQYF. The chain links TRBV5-1 to TRBJ2-3, with TRBD1 identical over 9 bases. With 3 bases clipped from V and 4 bases from J, the junction kept 6 bases outside the gene matches. The CDR3 sequence is 15 residues long. Looked up from germline, CDR1 is SGHRS and CDR2 is YFSETQ.

The CDR3 DNA reads TGTGCCAGCAGCCCAGGGAGGGCAGGGTATGGTAATGAAAAACTGTTTTTT. Translated, it gives CASSPGRAGYGNEKLFF. V and J are TRBV7-2 and TRBJ1-4; D may be TRBD1 (5 bases). Germline CDR1 and CDR2: SGHTA and FQGNSA. Trimming shortened V by 5 bases and J by 4 bases, and 20 bases separated the two germline ends. The CDR3 runs to 17 residues.

Comments on this clone: Other DNA sequences in this sample translate to the same CDR3. The genes are TRBV28 and TRBJ2-7; 9 bases line up with TRBD1. The germline CDR1 and CDR2 sequences are MDHEN and SYDVKM. V gave up 6 bases and J gave up 3 bases; unmatched junction bases: 3. The CDR3 is 13 residues long. The CDR3 spells CASSSGQGYEQYF. CDR3 bases: TGTGCCAGCAGCTCGGGACAGGGCTACGAGCAGTACTTC.

This rearrangement joins TRBV25-1 to TRBJ2-7; tentative D call: TRBD2 (6 bases). The CDR3 length is 13 residues. From germline, CDR1 is MGHDK and CDR2 SYGVNS. V was pared by 10 bases and J by 1 base, with 14 bases between. The DNA for the CDR3 is TGTGCCACGCAGCGGGCGGGATCCTACGAGCAGTACTTC. It translates to CATQRAGSYEQYF.

The V and J genes are TRBV13 and TRBJ1-2; a weak D match, TRBD1 (6 bases). Per germline, CDR1 PRHDT and CDR2 FYEKMQ (reference sequence). CDR3 size: 11 residues. With 4 bases removed from V and 8 bases from J, the gap between germline ends came to 8 bases. CDR3 sequence (DNA): TGTGCCAGCAGCTACAGGGACGGCTACACCTTC. This encodes CASSYRDGYTF.

This clone was detected a few times. V usage is TRBV4-2 and J usage is TRBJ2-1; D may be TRBD2 (6 bases). The V gene lost 3 bases and the J gene lost 7 bases, with 7 bases spanning the gap. The CDR3 is 12 residues long. Germline lookup yields CDR1 LGHNA and CDR2 YNFKEQ. CDR3 DNA sequence: TGTGCCAGCAGCCAGGAGGGAAATGAGCAGTTCTTC. Its protein is CASSQEGNEQFF.

This clone was counted a few times. The V and J genes are TRBV5-1 and TRBJ1-2; D is ambiguous. Deletions cut 4 bases from V and 0 bases from J, with 16 bases between. Germline V gives CDR1 SGHRS, CDR2 YFSETQ. There are 16 residues in the CDR3. CDR3 protein: CASSMVPNSANYGYTF. As DNA, the CDR3 is TGCGCCAGCAGCATGGTCCCCAACTCCGCTAACTATGGCTACACCTTC.